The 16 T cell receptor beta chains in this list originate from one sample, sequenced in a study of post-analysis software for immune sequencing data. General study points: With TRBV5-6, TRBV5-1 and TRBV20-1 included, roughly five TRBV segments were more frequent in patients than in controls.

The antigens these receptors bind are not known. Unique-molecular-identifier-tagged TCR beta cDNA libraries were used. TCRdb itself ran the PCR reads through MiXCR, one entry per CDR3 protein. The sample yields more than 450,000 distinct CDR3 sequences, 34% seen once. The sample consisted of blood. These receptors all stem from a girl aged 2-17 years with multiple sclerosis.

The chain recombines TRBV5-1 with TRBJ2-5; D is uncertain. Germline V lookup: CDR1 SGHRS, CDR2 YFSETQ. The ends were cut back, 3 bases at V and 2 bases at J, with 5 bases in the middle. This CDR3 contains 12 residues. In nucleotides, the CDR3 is TGCGCCAGCAGCTCATATCAAGAGACCCAGTACTTC. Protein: CASSSYQETQYF.

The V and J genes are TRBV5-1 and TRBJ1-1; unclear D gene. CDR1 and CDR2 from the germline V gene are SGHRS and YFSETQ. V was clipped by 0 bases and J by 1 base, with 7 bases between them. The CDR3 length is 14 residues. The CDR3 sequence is CASSLGIRNTEAFF. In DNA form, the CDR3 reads TGCGCCAGCAGCTTGGGGATCAGGAACACTGAAGCTTTCTTT.

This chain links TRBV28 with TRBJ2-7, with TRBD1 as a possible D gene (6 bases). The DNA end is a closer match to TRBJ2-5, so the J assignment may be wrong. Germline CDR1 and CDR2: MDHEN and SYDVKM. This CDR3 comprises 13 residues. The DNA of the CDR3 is TGTGCCAGCAGTTCACAGGGAATAGAGACCCAGTACTTC. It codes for CASSSQGIETQYF.

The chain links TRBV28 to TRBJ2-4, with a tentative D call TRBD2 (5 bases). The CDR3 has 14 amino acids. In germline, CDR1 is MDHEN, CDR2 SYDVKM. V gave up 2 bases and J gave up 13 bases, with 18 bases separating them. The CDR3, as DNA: TGTGCCAGCAGTTTAATAGGGCTAAAGAGGGAGCAGTACTTC. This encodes CASSLIGLKREQYF.

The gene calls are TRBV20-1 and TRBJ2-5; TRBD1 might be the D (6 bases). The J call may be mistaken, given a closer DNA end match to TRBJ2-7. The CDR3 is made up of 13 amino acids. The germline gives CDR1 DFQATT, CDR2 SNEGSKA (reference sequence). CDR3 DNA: TGCAGTGCTAGAGCTCAGGGGATCAACGAGCAGTACTTC. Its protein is CSARAQGINEQYF.

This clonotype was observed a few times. For the CDR3, the DNA is TGTGCCAGCAGCCTAGGGACAGTGGATGAAGCTTTCTTT. Amino acids: CASSLGTVDEAFF. The chain is built from TRBV7-3 and TRBJ1-1, with TRBD1 identical over 7 bases. This CDR3 spans 13 amino acids. The ends lost 5 bases at V and 7 bases at J; junction bases unmatched: 7. Germline values: CDR1 SGHTA, CDR2 FQGTGA.

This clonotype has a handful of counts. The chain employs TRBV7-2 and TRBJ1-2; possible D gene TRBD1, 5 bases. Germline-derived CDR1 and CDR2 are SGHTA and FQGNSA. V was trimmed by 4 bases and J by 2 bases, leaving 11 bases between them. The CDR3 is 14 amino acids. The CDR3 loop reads CASSSRSGNYGYTF. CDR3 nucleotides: TGTGCCAGCAGCTCCCGCTCAGGGAACTATGGCTACACCTTC.

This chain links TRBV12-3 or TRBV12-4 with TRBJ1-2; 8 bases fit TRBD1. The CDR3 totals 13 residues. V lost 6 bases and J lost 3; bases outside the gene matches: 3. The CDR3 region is CASRMTGDYGYTF. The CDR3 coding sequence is TGTGCCAGCAGGATGACAGGGGACTATGGCTACACCTTC.

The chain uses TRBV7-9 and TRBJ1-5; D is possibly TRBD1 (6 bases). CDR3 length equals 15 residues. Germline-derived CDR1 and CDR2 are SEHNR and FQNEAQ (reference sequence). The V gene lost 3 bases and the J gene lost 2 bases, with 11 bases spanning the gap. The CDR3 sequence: CASSLGAQGNQPQHF. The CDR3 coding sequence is TGTGCCAGCAGCTTGGGGGCGCAGGGCAATCAGCCCCAGCATTTT.

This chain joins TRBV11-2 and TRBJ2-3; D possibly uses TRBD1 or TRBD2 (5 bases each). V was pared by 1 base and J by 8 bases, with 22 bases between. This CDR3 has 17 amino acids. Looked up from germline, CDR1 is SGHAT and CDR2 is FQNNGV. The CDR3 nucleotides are TGTGCCAGCAGCTTAGCCGAATCGTCGCAATGGGACGGTACGCAGTATTTT. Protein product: CASSLAESSQWDGTQYF.

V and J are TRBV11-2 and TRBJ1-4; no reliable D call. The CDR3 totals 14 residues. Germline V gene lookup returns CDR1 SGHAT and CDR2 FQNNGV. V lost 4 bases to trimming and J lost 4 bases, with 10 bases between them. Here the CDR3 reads CASSSGIFNEKLFF. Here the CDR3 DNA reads TGTGCCAGCAGCTCTGGCATCTTTAATGAAAAACTGTTTTTT.

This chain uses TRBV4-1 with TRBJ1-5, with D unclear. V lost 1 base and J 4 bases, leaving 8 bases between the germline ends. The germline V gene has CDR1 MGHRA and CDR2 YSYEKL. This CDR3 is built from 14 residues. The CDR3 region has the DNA TGCGCCAGCAGCCAAGTAGGGAGGAATCAGCCCCAGCATTTT. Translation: CASSQVGRNQPQHF.

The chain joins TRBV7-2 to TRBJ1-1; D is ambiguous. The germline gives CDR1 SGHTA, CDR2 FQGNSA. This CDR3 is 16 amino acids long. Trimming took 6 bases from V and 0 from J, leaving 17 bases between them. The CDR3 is CASRNGPYQLNTEAFF. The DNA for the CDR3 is TGTGCCAGCAGAAATGGGCCCTACCAATTGAACACTGAAGCTTTCTTT.

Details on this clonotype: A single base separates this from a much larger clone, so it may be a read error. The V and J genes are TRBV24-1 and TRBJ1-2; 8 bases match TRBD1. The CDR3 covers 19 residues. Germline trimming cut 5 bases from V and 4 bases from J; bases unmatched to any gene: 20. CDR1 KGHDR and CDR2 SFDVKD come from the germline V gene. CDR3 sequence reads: CATSGKQGEQTPISYGYTF. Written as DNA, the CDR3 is TGTGCCACCAGTGGTAAACAGGGGGAACAGACTCCGATAAGCTATGGCTACACCTTC.

The CDR3, as DNA: TGCGCCAGCAGCGGACCCAGCGGGTATGGAACTGAAGCTTTCTTT. It yields the protein CASSGPSGYGTEAFF. The chain couples TRBV5-1 to TRBJ1-1; the D is unclear. Germline CDR1 reads SGHRS; CDR2 reads YFSETQ. V was pared by 4 bases and J by 5 bases, with 18 bases between. CDR3 length: 15 amino acids.

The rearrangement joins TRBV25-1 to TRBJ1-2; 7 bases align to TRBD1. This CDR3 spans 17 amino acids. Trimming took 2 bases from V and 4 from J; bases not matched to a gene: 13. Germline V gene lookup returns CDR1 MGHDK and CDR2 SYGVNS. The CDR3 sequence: CASSEGQGVTRGYGYTF. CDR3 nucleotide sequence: TGTGCCAGCAGTGAAGGTCAGGGGGTTACGCGGGGCTATGGCTACACCTTC.